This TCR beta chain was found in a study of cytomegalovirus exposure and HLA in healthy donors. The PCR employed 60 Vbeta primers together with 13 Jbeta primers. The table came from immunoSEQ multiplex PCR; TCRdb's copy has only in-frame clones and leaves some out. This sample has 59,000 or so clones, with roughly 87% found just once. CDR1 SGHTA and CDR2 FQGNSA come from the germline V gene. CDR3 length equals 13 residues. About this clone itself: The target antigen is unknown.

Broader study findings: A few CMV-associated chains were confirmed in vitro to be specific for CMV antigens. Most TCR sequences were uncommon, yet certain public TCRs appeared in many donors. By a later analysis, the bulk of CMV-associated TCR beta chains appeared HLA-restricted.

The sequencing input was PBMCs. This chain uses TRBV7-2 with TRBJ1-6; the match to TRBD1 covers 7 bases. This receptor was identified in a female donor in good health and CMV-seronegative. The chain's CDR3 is CASDRVGNSPLHF. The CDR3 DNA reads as TGTGCGAGCGACAGGGTTGGTAATTCACCCCTCCACTTT.